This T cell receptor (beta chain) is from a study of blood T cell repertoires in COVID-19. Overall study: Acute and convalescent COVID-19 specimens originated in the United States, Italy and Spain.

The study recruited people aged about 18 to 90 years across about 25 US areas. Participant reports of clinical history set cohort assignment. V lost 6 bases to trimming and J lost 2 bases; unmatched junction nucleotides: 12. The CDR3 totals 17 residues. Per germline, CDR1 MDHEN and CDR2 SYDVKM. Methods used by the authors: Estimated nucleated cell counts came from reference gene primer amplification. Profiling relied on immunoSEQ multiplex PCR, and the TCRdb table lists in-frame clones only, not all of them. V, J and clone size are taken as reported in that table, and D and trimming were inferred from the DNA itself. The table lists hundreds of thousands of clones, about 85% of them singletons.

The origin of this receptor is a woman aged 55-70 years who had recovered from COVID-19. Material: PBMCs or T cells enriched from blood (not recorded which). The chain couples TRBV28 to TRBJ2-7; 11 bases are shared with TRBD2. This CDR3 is CASRAQSLAGATYEQYV. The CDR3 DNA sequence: TGTGCCAGCAGGGCCCAATCACTAGCGGGGGCCACCTACGAGCAGTACGTC.